The present entry profiles one T cell receptor beta chain with its context. Germline V gene lookup returns CDR1 GTSNPN and CDR2 SVGIG (reference sequence). The CDR3 runs 12 residues. The V gene lost 2 bases and the J gene lost 0 bases, with 5 bases spanning the gap. This specimen belongs to a study of identical twins. TCRdb recomputed calls from the 5' RACE reads with MiXCR, one row per CDR3 protein. Counted here are 1,800,000 or so distinct CDR3 sequences, around a third occurring once; the ten biggest clones make up 0.25% to 0.3%. The origin of this receptor is a newborn girl in good health. Sequencing was done on a sample of cord blood. The J gene is TRBJ2-7, the V gene TRBV30; D is undetermined. Here the CDR3 DNA reads TGTGCCTGGAGTTTGAGCTCCTACGAGCAGTACTTC. Its translation is CAWSLSSYEQYF. The full variable domain, completed using reference TRBV30 and TRBJ2-7, is SQTIHQWPATLVQPVGSPLSLECTVEGTSNPNLYWYRQAAGRGLQLLFYSVGIGQISSEVPQNLSASRPQDRQFILSSKKLLLSDSGFYLCAWSLSSYEQYFGPGTRLTVT.